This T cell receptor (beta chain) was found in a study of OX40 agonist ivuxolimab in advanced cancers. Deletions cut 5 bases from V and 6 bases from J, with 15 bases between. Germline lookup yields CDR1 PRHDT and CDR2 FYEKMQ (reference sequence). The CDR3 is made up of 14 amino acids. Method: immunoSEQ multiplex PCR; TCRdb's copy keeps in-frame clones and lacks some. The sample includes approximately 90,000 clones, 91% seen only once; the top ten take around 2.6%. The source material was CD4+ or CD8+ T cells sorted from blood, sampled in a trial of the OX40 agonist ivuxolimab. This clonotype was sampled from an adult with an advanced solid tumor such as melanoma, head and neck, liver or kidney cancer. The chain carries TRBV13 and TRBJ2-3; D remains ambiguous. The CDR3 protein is CASSQDDHGDTQYF. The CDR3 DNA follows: TGTGCCAGCAGCCAGGACGACCATGGGGATACGCAGTATTTT.